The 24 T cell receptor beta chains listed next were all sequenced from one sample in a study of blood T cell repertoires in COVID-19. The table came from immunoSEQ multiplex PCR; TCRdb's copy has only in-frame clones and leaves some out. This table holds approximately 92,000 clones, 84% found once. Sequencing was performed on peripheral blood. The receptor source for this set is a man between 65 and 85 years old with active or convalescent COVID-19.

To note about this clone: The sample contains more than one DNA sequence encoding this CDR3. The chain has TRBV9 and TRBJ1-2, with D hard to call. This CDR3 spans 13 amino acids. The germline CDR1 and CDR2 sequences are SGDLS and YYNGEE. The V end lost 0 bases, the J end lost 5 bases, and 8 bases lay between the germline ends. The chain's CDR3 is CASSVDSNYGYTF. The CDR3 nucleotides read TGTGCCAGCAGCGTAGACAGTAATTATGGCTACACCTTC.

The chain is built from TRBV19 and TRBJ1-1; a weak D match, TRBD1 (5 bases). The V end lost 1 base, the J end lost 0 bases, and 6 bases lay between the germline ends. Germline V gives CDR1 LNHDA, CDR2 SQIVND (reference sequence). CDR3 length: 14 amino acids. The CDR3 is CASSIGRVNTEAFF. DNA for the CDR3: TGTGCCAGTAGTATAGGCAGGGTGAACACTGAAGCTTTCTTT.

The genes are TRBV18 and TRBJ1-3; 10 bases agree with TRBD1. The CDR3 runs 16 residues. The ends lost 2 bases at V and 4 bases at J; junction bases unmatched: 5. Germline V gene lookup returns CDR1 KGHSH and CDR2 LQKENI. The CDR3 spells CASSPRDRGSGNTIYF. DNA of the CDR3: TGTGCCAGCTCACCAAGGGACAGGGGATCCGGAAACACCATATATTTT.

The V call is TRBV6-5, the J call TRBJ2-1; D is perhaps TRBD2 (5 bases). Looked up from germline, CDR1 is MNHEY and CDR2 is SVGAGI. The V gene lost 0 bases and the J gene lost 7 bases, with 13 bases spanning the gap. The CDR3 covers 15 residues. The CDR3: CASSYSFGVGNEQFF. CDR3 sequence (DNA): TGTGCCAGCAGTTACTCATTCGGGGTCGGGAATGAGCAGTTCTTC.

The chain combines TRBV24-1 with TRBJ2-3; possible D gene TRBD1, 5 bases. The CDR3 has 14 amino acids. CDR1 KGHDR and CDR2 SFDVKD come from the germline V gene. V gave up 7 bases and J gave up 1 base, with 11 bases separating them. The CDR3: CATSTPRGTDTQYF. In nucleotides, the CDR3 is TGTGCCACCAGCACACCCAGGGGCACAGATACGCAGTATTTT.

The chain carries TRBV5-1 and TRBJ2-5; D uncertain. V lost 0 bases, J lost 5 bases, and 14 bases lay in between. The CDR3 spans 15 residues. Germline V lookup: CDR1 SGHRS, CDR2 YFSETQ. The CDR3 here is CASSLGAAQKETQYF. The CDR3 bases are TGCGCCAGCAGCTTGGGGGCAGCCCAAAAGGAGACCCAGTACTTC.

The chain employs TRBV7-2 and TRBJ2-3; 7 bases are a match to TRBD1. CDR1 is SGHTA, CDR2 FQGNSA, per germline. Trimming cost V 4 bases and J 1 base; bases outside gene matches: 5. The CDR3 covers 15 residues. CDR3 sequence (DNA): TGTGCCAGCAGCTCCATTCAGGGGGGCACAGATACGCAGTATTTT. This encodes CASSSIQGGTDTQYF.

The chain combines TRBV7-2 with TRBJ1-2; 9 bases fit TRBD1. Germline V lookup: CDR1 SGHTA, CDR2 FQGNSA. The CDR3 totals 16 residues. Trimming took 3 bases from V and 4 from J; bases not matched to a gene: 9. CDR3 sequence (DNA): TGTGCCAGCAGCTTCCCTAATACAGGGGGCGGCTATGGCTACACCTTC. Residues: CASSFPNTGGGYGYTF.

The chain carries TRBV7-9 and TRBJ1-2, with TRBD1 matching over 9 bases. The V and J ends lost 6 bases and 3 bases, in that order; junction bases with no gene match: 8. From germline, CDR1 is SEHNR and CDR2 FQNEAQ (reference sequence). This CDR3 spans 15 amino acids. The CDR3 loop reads CASRPQGASDYGYTF. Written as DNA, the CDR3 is TGTGCCAGCAGACCACAGGGGGCGTCGGACTATGGCTACACCTTC.

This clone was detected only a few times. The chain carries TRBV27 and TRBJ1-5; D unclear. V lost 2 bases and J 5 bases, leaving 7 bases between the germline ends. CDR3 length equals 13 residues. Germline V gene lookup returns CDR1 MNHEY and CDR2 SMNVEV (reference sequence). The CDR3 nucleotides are TGTGCCAGCAGTTTAGACATCGATCAGCCCCAGCATTTT. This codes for CASSLDIDQPQHF.

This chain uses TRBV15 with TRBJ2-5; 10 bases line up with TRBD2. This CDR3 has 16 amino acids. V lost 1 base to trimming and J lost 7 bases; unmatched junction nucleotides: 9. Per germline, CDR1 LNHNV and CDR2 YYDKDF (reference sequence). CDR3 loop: CATSRVSGGGPWTQYF. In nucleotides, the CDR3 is TGTGCCACCAGCAGAGTCAGCGGGGGGGGTCCATGGACCCAGTACTTC.

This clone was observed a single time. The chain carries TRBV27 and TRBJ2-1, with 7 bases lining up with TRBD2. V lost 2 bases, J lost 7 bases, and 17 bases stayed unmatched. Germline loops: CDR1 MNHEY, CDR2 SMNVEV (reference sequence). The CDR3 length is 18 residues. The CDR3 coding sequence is TGTGCCAGCAGTTTAGGTGTAGGGAGGGGATCGAACTTGAATGAGCAGTTCTTC. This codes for CASSLGVGRGSNLNEQFF.

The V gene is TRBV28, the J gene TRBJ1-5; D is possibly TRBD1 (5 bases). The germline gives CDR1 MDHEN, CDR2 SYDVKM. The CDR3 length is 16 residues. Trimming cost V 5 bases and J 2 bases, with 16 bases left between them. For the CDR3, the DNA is TGTGCCAGCAGTCCCTCGGCCCCGGGGGGCAATCAGCCCCAGCATTTT. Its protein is CASSPSAPGGNQPQHF.

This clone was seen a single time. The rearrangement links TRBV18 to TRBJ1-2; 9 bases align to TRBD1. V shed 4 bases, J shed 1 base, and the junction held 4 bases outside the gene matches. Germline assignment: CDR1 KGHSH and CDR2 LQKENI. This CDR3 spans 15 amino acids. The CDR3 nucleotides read TGTGCCAGCTCACTCACAGGGGGCAGTAACTATGGCTACACCTTC. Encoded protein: CASSLTGGSNYGYTF. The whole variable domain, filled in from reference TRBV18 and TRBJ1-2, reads NAGVMQNPRHLVRRRGQEARLRCSPMKGHSHVYWYRQLPEEGLKFMVYLQKENIIDESGMPKERFSAEFPKEGPSILRIQQVVRGDSAAYFCASSLTGGSNYGYTFGSGTRLTVV.

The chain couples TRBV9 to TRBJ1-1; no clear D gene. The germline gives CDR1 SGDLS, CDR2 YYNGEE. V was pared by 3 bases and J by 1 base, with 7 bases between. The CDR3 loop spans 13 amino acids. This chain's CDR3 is CASSGTRNTEAFF. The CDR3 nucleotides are TGTGCCAGCAGCGGAACAAGGAACACTGAAGCTTTCTTT.

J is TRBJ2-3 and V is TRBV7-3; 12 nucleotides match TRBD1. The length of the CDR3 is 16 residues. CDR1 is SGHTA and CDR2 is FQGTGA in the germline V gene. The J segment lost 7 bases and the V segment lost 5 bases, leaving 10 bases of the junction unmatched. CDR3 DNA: TGTGCCAGCAGCCCAAGGGGGACAGGGGGCTCAAATACGCAGTATTTT. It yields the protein CASSPRGTGGSNTQYF.

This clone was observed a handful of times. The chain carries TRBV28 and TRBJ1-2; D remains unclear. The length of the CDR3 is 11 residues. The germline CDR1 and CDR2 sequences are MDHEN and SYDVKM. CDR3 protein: CVSSTNYGYTF. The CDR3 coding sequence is TGTGTCTCCAGTACTAACTATGGCTACACCTTC.

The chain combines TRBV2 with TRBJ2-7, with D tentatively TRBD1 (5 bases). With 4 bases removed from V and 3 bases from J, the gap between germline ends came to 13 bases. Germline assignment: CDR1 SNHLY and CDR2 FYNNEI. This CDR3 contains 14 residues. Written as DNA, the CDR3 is TGTGCCAGCAGTGGGCAGGGAATTATCTACGAGCAGTACTTC. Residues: CASSGQGIIYEQYF.

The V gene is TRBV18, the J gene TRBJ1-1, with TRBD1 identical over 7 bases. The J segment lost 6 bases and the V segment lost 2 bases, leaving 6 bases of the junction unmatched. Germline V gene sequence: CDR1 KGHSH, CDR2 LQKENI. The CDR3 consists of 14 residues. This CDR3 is CASSPVTGVPEAFF. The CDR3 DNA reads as TGTGCCAGCTCACCAGTTACAGGGGTACCTGAAGCTTTCTTT.

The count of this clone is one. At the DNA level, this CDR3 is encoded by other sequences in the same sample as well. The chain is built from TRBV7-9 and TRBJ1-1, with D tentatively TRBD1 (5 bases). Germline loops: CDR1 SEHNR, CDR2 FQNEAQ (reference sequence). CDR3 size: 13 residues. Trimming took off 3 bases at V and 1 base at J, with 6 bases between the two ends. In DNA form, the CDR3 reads TGTGCCAGCAGCTTTCAGGGGAACACTGAAGCTTTCTTT. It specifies CASSFQGNTEAFF.

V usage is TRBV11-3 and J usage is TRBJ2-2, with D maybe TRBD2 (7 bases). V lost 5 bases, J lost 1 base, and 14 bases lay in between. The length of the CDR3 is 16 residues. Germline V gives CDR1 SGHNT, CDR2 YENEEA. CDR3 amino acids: CASSSSGGGNTGELFF. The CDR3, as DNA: TGTGCCAGCAGCAGCTCGGGGGGCGGGAACACCGGGGAGCTGTTTTTT.

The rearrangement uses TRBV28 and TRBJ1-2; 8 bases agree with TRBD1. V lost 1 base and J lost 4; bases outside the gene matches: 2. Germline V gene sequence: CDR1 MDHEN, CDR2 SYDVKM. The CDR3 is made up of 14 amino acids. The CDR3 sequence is CASSLSDRVYGYTF. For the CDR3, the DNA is TGTGCCAGCAGTTTATCGGACAGGGTCTATGGCTACACCTTC.

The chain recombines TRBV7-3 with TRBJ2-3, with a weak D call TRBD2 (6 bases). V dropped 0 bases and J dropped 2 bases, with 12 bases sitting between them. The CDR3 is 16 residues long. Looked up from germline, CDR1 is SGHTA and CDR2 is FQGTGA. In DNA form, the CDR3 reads TGTGCCAGCAGCTTAACTGGGGGGACGTTCACAGATACGCAGTATTTT. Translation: CASSLTGGTFTDTQYF. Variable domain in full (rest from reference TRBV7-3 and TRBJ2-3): GAGVSQTPSNKVTEKGKYVELRCDPISGHTALYWYRQSLGQGPEFLIYFQGTGAADDSGLPNDRFFAVRPEGSVSTLKIQRTERGDSAVYLCASSLTGGTFTDTQYFGPGTRLTVL.

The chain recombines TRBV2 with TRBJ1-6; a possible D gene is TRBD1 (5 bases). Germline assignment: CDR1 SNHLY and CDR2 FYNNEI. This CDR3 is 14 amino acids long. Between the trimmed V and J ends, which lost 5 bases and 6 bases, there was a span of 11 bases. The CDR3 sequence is CASSPVGGNSPLHF. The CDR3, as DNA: TGTGCCAGCAGTCCCGTGGGGGGTAATTCACCCCTCCACTTT.